These 27 T cell receptor beta chains were all obtained from the same sample, sequenced in a study of T cells in Graves' hyperthyroidism and ophthalmopathy. There were TCR beta CDR3 regions amplified from RNA transcripts. First-round RT-PCR of the TCR CDR3 relied on the HTBI primer set. TCRdb analysed the multiplex PCR reads with MiXCR anew, one entry per CDR3 protein. The sample carries roughly 840,000 distinct CDR3 sequences, around 38% recorded once. Material: blood. These receptors all stem from a man younger than 30 with Graves' hyperthyroidism.

The chain combines TRBV7-4 with TRBJ2-7, with 7 bases identical to TRBD2. Germline trimming cut 5 bases from V and 4 bases from J; bases unmatched to any gene: 14. The CDR3 consists of 16 residues. The germline gives CDR1 SGHVT, CDR2 SQSDAQ. The CDR3 sequence: CASSQERGSSGYEQYF. The CDR3 DNA is TGTGCCAGCAGCCAAGAACGGGGCTCTAGCGGTTACGAGCAGTACTTC.

This clonotype has more than one count but fewer than ten. The chain carries TRBV2 and TRBJ2-7, with D hard to call. CDR3 length: 13 residues. The ends were cut back, 5 bases at V and 0 bases at J, with 8 bases in the middle. The germline V gene has CDR1 SNHLY and CDR2 FYNNEI. The CDR3 loop reads CASSSGYSYEQYF. As DNA, the CDR3 is TGTGCCAGCAGTTCCGGGTACTCCTACGAGCAGTACTTC.

This clonotype has only one observation. The genes are TRBV7-9 and TRBJ1-4; 9 bases match TRBD1. V shed 2 bases and J 8 bases; nucleotides not matched to a gene: 6. Germline V gene lookup returns CDR1 SEHNR and CDR2 FQNEAQ (reference sequence). The CDR3 is made up of 15 amino acids. This chain's CDR3 is CASSLRQGVGEKLFF. The CDR3 DNA reads TGTGCCAGCAGCTTACGACAGGGGGTAGGGGAAAAACTGTTTTTT.

This clonotype appeared many times. This chain links TRBV7-9 with TRBJ2-5; TRBD2 is a possible D gene (6 bases). The CDR3 sequence is 15 residues long. CDR1 is SEHNR and CDR2 is FQNEAQ in the germline V gene (reference sequence). Trimming cost V 1 base and J 2 bases, with 11 bases left between them. The CDR3 is CASSLGVADQETQYF. The CDR3 DNA follows: TGTGCCAGCAGCTTAGGGGTAGCGGATCAAGAGACCCAGTACTTC.

This chain joins TRBV29-1 and TRBJ1-1; possible D gene TRBD1, 5 bases. Germline CDR1 reads SQVTM; CDR2 reads ANQGSEA. Trimming took 7 bases from V and 6 from J, leaving 21 bases between them. The CDR3 has 14 amino acids. CDR3 sequence: CSGRDPPRGAEAFF. As DNA, the CDR3 is TGCAGCGGCCGGGACCCACCCCGGGGCGCTGAAGCTTTCTTT.

The J gene is TRBJ1-5, the V gene TRBV19, with 10 bases identical to TRBD1. With 8 bases clipped from V and 5 bases from J, the junction kept 0 bases outside the gene matches. The CDR3 is 12 amino acids. The V gene's germline CDR1 is LNHDA and CDR2 SQIVND (reference sequence). This chain's CDR3 is CASGTGDQPQHF. In DNA, the CDR3 is TGTGCCAGTGGGACAGGGGATCAGCCCCAGCATTTT.

The chain is built from TRBV29-1 and TRBJ2-7; the match to TRBD2 covers 8 bases. Germline V gives CDR1 SQVTM, CDR2 ANQGSEA. V lost 6 bases, J lost 3 bases, and 13 bases stayed unmatched. CDR3 length: 15 residues. CDR3 sequence: CSVSGGSVTGYEQYF. CDR3 in DNA: TGCAGCGTGAGCGGGGGCTCCGTCACCGGCTACGAGCAGTACTTC.

The rearrangement links TRBV7-2 to TRBJ1-1; D might be TRBD1 (5 bases). Germline CDR1 SGHTA, CDR2 FQGNSA. Trimming pared 2 bases from V and 6 bases from J, leaving 13 bases between. This CDR3 spans 14 amino acids. CDR3 sequence reads: CASSLNRGAPEAFF. In nucleotides, the CDR3 is TGTGCCAGCAGCTTAAACCGGGGCGCCCCTGAAGCTTTCTTT.

This clonotype has only a few counts. The J gene is TRBJ1-2, the V gene TRBV5-4; 10 bases align to TRBD1. Germline V gene data show CDR1 as SGHNT and CDR2 as YYREEE (reference sequence). J gave up 5 bases and V 4 bases, and 11 bases lay outside the gene matches. This CDR3 has 16 amino acids. In nucleotides, the CDR3 is TGTGCCAGCAGCATGACAGGGGGCGCGTTACTATATGGCTACACCTTC. Amino acids: CASSMTGGALLYGYTF.

This chain connects TRBV7-2 to TRBJ2-7, with 13 nucleotides matching TRBD2. The CDR3 is made up of 13 amino acids. CDR1 and CDR2 (germline): SGHTA, FQGNSA. The ends lost 5 bases at V and 9 bases at J; junction bases unmatched: 4. The CDR3 loop reads CASSPRLAGGQYF. CDR3 nucleotides: TGTGCCAGCAGCCCTCGACTAGCGGGGGGGCAGTACTTC.

This clonotype was counted ten times or more. This chain connects TRBV19 to TRBJ2-2; 7 nucleotides align to TRBD1. CDR1 is LNHDA and CDR2 is SQIVND in the germline V gene (reference sequence). This CDR3 has 15 residues. Germline trimming cut 7 bases from V and 2 bases from J; bases unmatched to any gene: 7. In DNA form, the CDR3 reads TGTGCCAGTAAGGGGGCCGGGGCCAACACCGGGGAGCTGTTTTTT. Translated, it gives CASKGAGANTGELFF.

The rearrangement links TRBV25-1 to TRBJ2-5; 8 bases line up with TRBD2. This CDR3 is built from 15 residues. In germline, CDR1 is MGHDK, CDR2 SYGVNS. Trimming at V came to 5 bases and at J to 4 bases, leaving 9 bases not matched to a gene. The CDR3 DNA reads TGTGCCAGCAGTTTAGCTGATAGCGGGGCAGAGACCCAGTACTTC. It yields the protein CASSLADSGAETQYF.

This clonotype was detected ten times or more. The chain employs TRBV7-9 and TRBJ1-2, with a tentative D call TRBD1 (5 bases). Per germline, CDR1 SEHNR and CDR2 FQNEAQ (reference sequence). This CDR3 comprises 14 residues. V dropped 8 bases and J dropped 8 bases, with 21 bases sitting between them. The CDR3 protein is CASWHGAWRNGYTF. The CDR3, as DNA: TGTGCCAGCTGGCATGGGGCTTGGAGAAACGGCTACACCTTC.

This clonotype has only a few counts. The rearrangement links TRBV10-3 to TRBJ1-5, with TRBD1 identical over 10 bases. CDR1 ENHRY and CDR2 SYGVKD come from the germline V gene. V was pared by 3 bases and J by 0 bases, with 5 bases of the junction left unmatched. The CDR3 covers 17 residues. DNA of the CDR3: TGTGCCATCAGTGATCCCGGGACAGGGGATAGCAATCAGCCCCAGCATTTT. This translates into CAISDPGTGDSNQPQHF.

This clonotype was picked up many times. J is TRBJ1-1 and V is TRBV7-9, with a tentative D call TRBD1 (5 bases). Germline loops: CDR1 SEHNR, CDR2 FQNEAQ (reference sequence). This CDR3 is built from 14 residues. V shed 1 base and J shed 0 bases, with 6 bases lying between them. The CDR3 protein is CASSLDRLNTEAFF. DNA of the CDR3: TGTGCCAGCAGCTTAGACAGGTTGAACACTGAAGCTTTCTTT.

The table lists this clonotype with many counts. The rearrangement links TRBV25-1 to TRBJ1-5, with 8 positions matching TRBD1. The V gene's germline CDR1 is MGHDK and CDR2 SYGVNS. After removal of 4 bases from V and 4 bases from J, the junction contained 3 bases not matched to a gene. The CDR3 is 14 residues long. The CDR3 is CASSARQGNQPQHF. In DNA form, the CDR3 reads TGTGCCAGCAGTGCCCGACAGGGGAATCAGCCCCAGCATTTT. Based on the CDR3 plus reference TRBV25-1 and TRBJ1-5, the full variable domain is EADIYQTPRYLVIGTGKKITLECSQTMGHDKMYWYQQDPGMELHLIHYSYGVNSTEKGDLSSESTVSRIRTEHFPLTLESARPSHTSQYLCASSARQGNQPQHFGDGTRLSIL.

Many counts were recorded for this clonotype. V usage is TRBV10-3 and J usage is TRBJ2-7; perhaps D is TRBD1 or TRBD2 (5 bases each). Germline CDR1 is ENHRY and CDR2 is SYGVKD. V lost 3 bases and J 3 bases, leaving 18 bases between the germline ends. This CDR3 is built from 16 residues. The CDR3, as DNA: TGTGCCATCAGTGATCGAGGGACCCGGCAGGACTACGAGCAGTACTTC. Its protein product is CAISDRGTRQDYEQYF.

The genes are TRBV6-5 and TRBJ1-2, with D unclear. This CDR3 comprises 15 residues. Deletions cut 4 bases from V and 1 base from J, with 13 bases between. CDR1 is MNHEY, CDR2 SVGAGI, per germline. Here the CDR3 reads CASSSHSRSNYGYTF. CDR3 nucleotides: TGTGCCAGCAGTTCTCATAGTAGGAGTAACTATGGCTACACCTTC.

V gene TRBV7-2 combines with J gene TRBJ1-6, with 8 bases identical to TRBD1. J gave up 8 bases and V 1 base, and 7 bases lay outside the gene matches. The CDR3 is 16 amino acids. Germline V CDR1 and CDR2: SGHTA, FQGNSA. In nucleotides, the CDR3 is TGTGCCAGCAGCTTAGATGGACAGGGCCTTGATTCACCCCTCCACTTT. Its protein product is CASSLDGQGLDSPLHF.

The chain carries TRBV12-3 or TRBV12-4 and TRBJ1-1, with TRBD1 as a possible D gene (6 bases). V lost 5 bases and J 5 bases, leaving 12 bases between the germline ends. The length of the CDR3 is 13 residues. DNA of the CDR3: TGTGCCAGCAGTCCGAAGGGGGTAACTGAAGCTTTCTTT. It is translated as CASSPKGVTEAFF.

The chain is built from TRBV4-2 and TRBJ2-5; 11 bases fit TRBD2. V was pared by 2 bases and J by 5 bases, with 7 bases of the junction left unmatched. CDR1 and CDR2 (germline): LGHNA, YNFKEQ. This CDR3 has 16 amino acids. CDR3 nucleotide sequence: TGTGCCAGCAGCCAAAATAGCGGGGGGGCCCCTGAGACCCAGTACTTC. Translated, it gives CASSQNSGGAPETQYF.

The rearrangement joins TRBV7-2 to TRBJ2-7; TRBD1 agrees at 10 bases. The length of the CDR3 is 14 residues. Germline CDR1 reads SGHTA; CDR2 reads FQGNSA. V lost 10 bases to trimming and J lost 4 bases; unmatched junction nucleotides: 10. Here the CDR3 DNA reads TGTGCCATCAGTGACGGGACAGGGGATTACGAGCAGTACTTC. It encodes CAISDGTGDYEQYF.

The J gene is TRBJ1-5, the V gene TRBV11-1; TRBD1 agrees at 7 bases. This CDR3 region has 16 residues. J gave up 6 bases and V 1 base, and 9 bases lay outside the gene matches. CDR1 SGHAT and CDR2 FQDESV come from the germline V gene (reference sequence). For the CDR3, the DNA is TGTGCCAGCAGCTTAGGCATTAAGGGGGCGGGTCAGCCCCAGCATTTT. Its translation: CASSLGIKGAGQPQHF.

The V gene is TRBV11-1, the J gene TRBJ2-7, with D possibly matching TRBD2 (7 bases). Trimming removed 3 bases from V and 3 bases from J, with 12 bases in between. Per germline, CDR1 SGHAT and CDR2 FQDESV (reference sequence). CDR3 length: 14 residues. Written as DNA, the CDR3 is TGTGCCAGCAGCTTTCGAGGGGGGGACTACGAGCAGTACTTC. Protein: CASSFRGGDYEQYF. Based on the CDR3 plus reference TRBV11-1 and TRBJ2-7, the full variable domain is EAEVAQSPRYKITEKSQAVAFWCDPISGHATLYWYRQILGQGPELLVQFQDESVVDDSQLPKDRFSAERLKGVDSTLKIQPAELGDSAMYLCASSFRGGDYEQYFGPGTRLTVT.

The rearrangement links TRBV27 to TRBJ2-7, with 9 bases matching TRBD2. With V trimmed by 1 base and J by 2 bases, 3 bases remained unmatched. The CDR3 has 15 residues. Germline V gene sequence: CDR1 MNHEY, CDR2 SMNVEV (reference sequence). The CDR3 DNA reads TGTGCCAGCAGTTTATTTCTAGCGGGGCCCTACGAGCAGTACTTC. Amino acids: CASSLFLAGPYEQYF.

The V and J genes are TRBV29-1 and TRBJ1-2, with D possibly TRBD1 on 5 matching bases. The CDR3 length is 13 residues. Germline V gene lookup returns CDR1 SQVTM and CDR2 ANQGSEA. Trimming removed 8 bases at V and 8 bases at J, with 21 bases between. Here the CDR3 reads CSIMGGEVLGYTF. CDR3 coding DNA: TGCAGCATCATGGGAGGGGAAGTCTTAGGCTACACCTTC.

In its sample, this clonotype was seen a few times. V is TRBV6-6 and J is TRBJ1-6, with a tentative D call TRBD1 (5 bases). Germline CDR1 reads MNHNY; CDR2 reads SVGAGI (reference sequence). Trimming removed 7 bases from V and 15 bases from J, with 16 bases in between. There are 12 residues in the CDR3. Here the CDR3 reads CASTNAGTRLHF. DNA for the CDR3: TGTGCCAGCACAAACGCCGGGACGCGCCTCCACTTT.